The 18 T cell receptor beta chains below come from one sample, sequenced in a study of blood T cell repertoires in COVID-19. The assay was immunoSEQ multiplex PCR, and TCRdb's table has in-frame clones only and misses some. The sample lists tens of thousands of clones, about 86% seen once, with less than 1.5% in the top ten. Sequenced input: peripheral blood. The receptors originated from a man aged 40-55 years with acute or convalescent COVID-19.

This CDR3 is CASSQERIALVGGDTQYF. In nucleotides, the CDR3 is TGTGCCAGCAGCCAAGAACGGATAGCCCTGGTGGGAGGAGATACGCAGTATTTT. The chain joins TRBV3-1 (or the pseudogene TRBV3-2) to TRBJ2-3; a weak D match, TRBD2 (6 bases). V lost 0 bases and J 5 bases, leaving 21 bases between the germline ends. The CDR3 sequence is 18 residues long. Germline CDR1 LGHDT, CDR2 YNNKEL (reference sequence).

The rearrangement uses TRBV5-1 and TRBJ1-2; 9 bases align to TRBD1. Germline V gene lookup returns CDR1 SGHRS and CDR2 YFSETQ. There are 15 residues in the CDR3. The V gene end was trimmed by 4 bases and the J gene end by 8 bases; junction bases not matched to a gene: 12. The CDR3 coding sequence is TGCGCCAGCAGCCCTACAGGGGGCACAAGCGAGGGCTACACCTTC. It yields the protein CASSPTGGTSEGYTF. Complete variable domain (other parts from reference TRBV5-1 and TRBJ1-2): KAGVTQTPRYLIKTRGQQVTLSCSPISGHRSVSWYQQTPGQGLQFLFEYFSETQRNKGNFPGRFSGRQFSNSRSEMNVSTLELGDSALYLCASSPTGGTSEGYTFGSGTRLTVV.

CDR3: CASSHDRNYGYTF. The CDR3 DNA is TGTGCCAGCAGTCATGACAGGAACTATGGCTACACCTTC. This chain uses TRBV2 with TRBJ1-2, with D perhaps matching TRBD1 (6 bases). CDR3 length: 13 residues. In germline, CDR1 is SNHLY, CDR2 FYNNEI. V was pared by 5 bases and J by 2 bases, with 9 bases between.

The V call is TRBV6-4, the J call TRBJ1-5; no clear D. Between the trimmed V and J ends, which lost 5 bases and 7 bases, there was a span of 12 bases. The germline CDR1 and CDR2 sequences are MRHNA and SNTAGT. The CDR3 is 13 residues long. DNA of the CDR3: TGTGCCAGCAGTCCACAGTGTCAACAGCCCCAGCATTTT. Translation gives CASSPQCQQPQHF.

DNA for the CDR3: TGTGCCTGGAGTGGGGGGACACTCGAAGTTGCAACTAATGAAAAACTGTTTTTT. Translating it yields CAWSGGTLEVATNEKLFF. The rearrangement links TRBV30 to TRBJ1-4; possible D gene TRBD1, 6 bases. The V end was cut by 1 base, the J end by 0 bases, with 18 bases between. This CDR3 comprises 18 residues. Germline lookup yields CDR1 GTSNPN and CDR2 SVGIG (reference sequence).

The chain has TRBV5-8 and TRBJ2-1, with a tentative D call TRBD2 (6 bases). With 1 base removed from V and 7 bases from J, the gap between germline ends came to 21 bases. CDR1 is SGHTS, CDR2 YDEGEE, per germline. The CDR3 sequence is 17 residues long. The CDR3 DNA sequence: TGTGCCAGCAGCTTGTGGTTTGGGGACTCCAGGGCTAATGAGCAGTTCTTC. Translation gives CASSLWFGDSRANEQFF.

The chain employs TRBV11-2 and TRBJ1-4; weak D call: TRBD1 (6 bases). Germline CDR1 and CDR2: SGHAT and FQNNGV. CDR3 size: 13 residues. Trimming shortened V by 1 base and J by 6 bases, and 6 bases separated the two germline ends. In nucleotides, the CDR3 is TGTGCCAGCAGCTTAGGGGGGCATGAAAAACTGTTTTTT. It specifies CASSLGGHEKLFF.

The chain links TRBV28 to TRBJ2-1; D possibly corresponds to TRBD1 (5 bases). CDR3 length: 12 amino acids. The V end lost 3 bases, the J end lost 12 bases, and 12 bases lay between the germline ends. CDR1 is MDHEN, CDR2 SYDVKM, per germline. In nucleotides, the CDR3 is TGTGCCAGCAGTTTGATAGACAGAAGGCAGTTCTTC. Translated, it gives CASSLIDRRQFF.

The V gene is TRBV2, the J gene TRBJ1-3; no clear D gene. V lost 9 bases and J 3 bases, leaving 9 bases between the germline ends. This CDR3 contains 12 residues. Germline loops: CDR1 SNHLY, CDR2 FYNNEI. The CDR3 region has the DNA TGTGCCAGTCGAGACATTGGAAACACCATATATTTT. Translated, it gives CASRDIGNTIYF.

The rearrangement joins TRBV27 to TRBJ1-2; maybe TRBD1 (5 bases). The length of the CDR3 is 15 residues. The germline V and J ends were trimmed by 5 bases and 1 base, with 14 bases remaining between them. Germline V gives CDR1 MNHEY, CDR2 SMNVEV (reference sequence). In DNA form, the CDR3 reads TGTGCCAGCAGTACCGGACACCACAATAACTATGGCTACACCTTC. Its translation is CASSTGHHNNYGYTF.

The rearrangement joins TRBV3-1 (or the pseudogene TRBV3-2) to TRBJ1-6; 8 nucleotides line up with TRBD1. With 5 bases clipped from V and 10 bases from J, the junction kept 10 bases outside the gene matches. Germline V gene data show CDR1 as LGHDT and CDR2 as YNNKEL (reference sequence). The CDR3 runs 15 residues. The DNA of the CDR3 is TGTGCCAGCAGCGCCCGGACAGGGCGTCGGTCACCCCTCCACTTT. Its protein product is CASSARTGRRSPLHF.

The chain carries TRBV27 and TRBJ2-2; 12 bases are a match to TRBD2. The germline CDR1 and CDR2 sequences are MNHEY and SMNVEV (reference sequence). V shed 5 bases, J shed 8 bases, and the junction held 6 bases outside the gene matches. The CDR3 has 15 residues. The CDR3: CASSELAGGLGELFF. The CDR3 DNA reads as TGTGCCAGCAGTGAACTAGCGGGGGGCTTAGGGGAGCTGTTTTTT.

The chain employs TRBV5-1 and TRBJ1-1; 7 bases map to TRBD1. This CDR3 region has 16 residues. Germline V CDR1 and CDR2: SGHRS, YFSETQ. The V segment lost 4 bases and the J segment 5 bases; nucleotides outside the gene matches: 14. CDR3 bases: TGCGCCAGCAGCCCCGACGCTGACAGGGTAGGAACTGAAGCTTTCTTT. Encoded protein: CASSPDADRVGTEAFF.

The rearrangement joins TRBV19 to TRBJ1-5, with a tentative D call TRBD1 (6 bases). CDR1 is LNHDA, CDR2 SQIVND, per germline (reference sequence). The CDR3 length is 14 residues. V lost 0 bases and J lost 7, with 10 bases in between. The DNA of the CDR3 is TGTGCCAGTAGTATAGATAAGCAGGGGCAGCCCCAGCATTTT. Its translation: CASSIDKQGQPQHF.

Worth noting for this clone: One end of the junction does not line up with germline, which may come from a read error. The chain is built from TRBV6-4 and TRBJ2-3; TRBD2 aligns across 7 bases. Germline CDR1 MRHNA, CDR2 SNTAGT. The CDR3 is made up of 16 amino acids. The CDR3 reads CASSHSSGTSTDTQYF. DNA of the CDR3: TGTGCCAGCAGTCACTCGAGCGGGACGAGCACAGATACGCAGTATTTT.

The V call is TRBV5-1, the J call TRBJ1-1; 9 bases agree with TRBD1. The CDR3 extends over 16 amino acids. Germline CDR1 SGHRS, CDR2 YFSETQ. Trimming took 4 bases from V and 0 from J; bases not matched to a gene: 7. In nucleotides, the CDR3 is TGCGCCAGCAGCCTCGGGACAGGGTACATGAACACTGAAGCTTTCTTT. Protein: CASSLGTGYMNTEAFF. The full variable domain, completed using reference TRBV5-1 and TRBJ1-1, is KAGVTQTPRYLIKTRGQQVTLSCSPISGHRSVSWYQQTPGQGLQFLFEYFSETQRNKGNFPGRFSGRQFSNSRSEMNVSTLELGDSALYLCASSLGTGYMNTEAFFGQGTRLTVV.

The V call is TRBV11-2, the J call TRBJ1-3, with D perhaps matching TRBD1 (6 bases). This CDR3 is built from 15 residues. Germline CDR1 reads SGHAT; CDR2 reads FQNNGV. V lost 4 bases and J lost 7, with 17 bases in between. The CDR3, as DNA: TGTGCCAGCAGCTCTTCCAGGGGTGCCGGGAACACCATATATTTT. The encoded protein is CASSSSRGAGNTIYF.

This chain uses TRBV7-8 with TRBJ1-2; 9 positions agree with TRBD1. V gave up 4 bases and J gave up 3 bases; unmatched junction bases: 0. The germline CDR1 and CDR2 sequences are SGHVS and FQNEAQ. The CDR3 totals 13 residues. The CDR3 loop is CASSWTGDYGYTF. CDR3 sequence (DNA): TGTGCCAGCAGCTGGACAGGGGACTATGGCTACACCTTC.